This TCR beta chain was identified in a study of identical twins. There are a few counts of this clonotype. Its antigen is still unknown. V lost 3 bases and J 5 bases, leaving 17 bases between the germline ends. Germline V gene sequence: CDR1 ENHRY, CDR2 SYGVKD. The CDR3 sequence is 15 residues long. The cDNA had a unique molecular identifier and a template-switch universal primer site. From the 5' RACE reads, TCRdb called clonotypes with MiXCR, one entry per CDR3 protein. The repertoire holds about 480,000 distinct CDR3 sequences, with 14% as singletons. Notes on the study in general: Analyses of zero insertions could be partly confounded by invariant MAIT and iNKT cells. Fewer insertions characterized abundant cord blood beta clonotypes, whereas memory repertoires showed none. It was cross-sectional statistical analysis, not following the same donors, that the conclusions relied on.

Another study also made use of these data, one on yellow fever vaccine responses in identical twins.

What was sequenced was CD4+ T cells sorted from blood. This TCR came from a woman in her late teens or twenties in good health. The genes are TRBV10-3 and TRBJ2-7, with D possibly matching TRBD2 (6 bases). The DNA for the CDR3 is TGTGCCATCAGTGAATTGGGGGGTGGAAAAAACGAGCAGTACTTC. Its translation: CAISELGGGKNEQYF.